The 25 T cell receptor beta chains reported below all come from one sample, sequenced in a study of blood T cell repertoires in COVID-19. Libraries were prepared by immunoSEQ multiplex PCR; TCRdb keeps only in-frame clonotypes and omits some of them. Of a few hundred thousand clones listed, 90% were seen once; the top ten hold more than 13%. Sequencing was carried out using PBMCs or T cells enriched from blood (not recorded which). These receptors were taken from a man younger than 40 who had been exposed to COVID-19.

The chain joins TRBV19 to TRBJ1-5; D is possibly TRBD1 (5 bases). The CDR3 runs 13 residues. V gave up 6 bases and J gave up 3 bases, with 9 bases separating them. Germline V lookup: CDR1 LNHDA, CDR2 SQIVND (reference sequence). CDR3 sequence reads: CASSPTVNQPQHF. As DNA, the CDR3 is TGTGCCAGTAGCCCGACAGTCAATCAGCCCCAGCATTTT. Variable domain in full (rest from reference TRBV19 and TRBJ1-5): DGGITQSPKYLFRKEGQNVTLSCEQNLNHDAMYWYRQDPGQGLRLIYYSQIVNDFQKGDIAEGYSVSREKKESFPLTVTSAQKNPTAFYLCASSPTVNQPQHFGDGTRLSIL.

This clone was counted a single time. The J gene is TRBJ2-6, the V gene TRBV18; 10 bases are shared with TRBD1. Germline V gene sequence: CDR1 KGHSH, CDR2 LQKENI. This CDR3 contains 18 residues. J lost 2 bases, V lost 3 bases, and 7 bases had no gene match. The CDR3 protein is CASSPRRQGAPGANVLTF. In DNA form, the CDR3 reads TGTGCCAGCTCACCTCGCCGACAGGGGGCTCCTGGGGCCAACGTCCTGACTTTC.

The sample holds one count of this clone. The V and J genes are TRBV18 and TRBJ2-7; D may be TRBD2 (6 bases). Trimming stripped 2 bases from V and 4 bases from J, with 15 bases between. This CDR3 spans 15 amino acids. Germline loops: CDR1 KGHSH, CDR2 LQKENI. In DNA, the CDR3 is TGTGCCAGCTCACCAAAGATGCTGGGGGGTTACGAGCAGTACTTC. This translates into CASSPKMLGGYEQYF.

V is TRBV6-6 and J is TRBJ2-1; 8 positions agree with TRBD1. Germline values: CDR1 MNHNY, CDR2 SVGAGI (reference sequence). V was clipped by 2 bases and J by 1 base; unmatched bases: 4. The CDR3 sequence is 16 residues long. The CDR3 nucleotides are TGTGCCAGCAGTTACCGTCAGGGGGCATCCTACAATGAGCAGTTCTTC. It encodes CASSYRQGASYNEQFF.

The chain employs TRBV7-7 and TRBJ2-3, with D possibly TRBD2 on 7 matching bases. The V gene lost 5 bases and the J gene lost 4 bases, with 19 bases spanning the gap. CDR3 length: 16 amino acids. Germline CDR1 and CDR2: SSHAT and FNYEAQ (reference sequence). In nucleotides, the CDR3 is TGTGCCAGCAGCCGAGGGGGGGGCCCAGCCTCAGATACGCAGTATTTT. Translating it yields CASSRGGGPASDTQYF.

This chain links TRBV6-5 with TRBJ1-1; 7 nucleotides line up with TRBD1. J was trimmed by 0 bases and V by 8 bases; bases with no gene match: 9. This CDR3 comprises 15 residues. Germline values: CDR1 MNHEY, CDR2 SVGAGI. DNA of the CDR3: TGTGCCAGCCAGGACAGGAAACTTATGAACACTGAAGCTTTCTTT. Its translation: CASQDRKLMNTEAFF.

The chain couples TRBV4-3 to TRBJ2-1, with TRBD1 matching 7 bases. This CDR3 has 17 residues. The germline V gene has CDR1 LGHNA and CDR2 YSLEER. V was pared by 1 base and J by 0 bases, with 6 bases of the junction left unmatched. The CDR3 bases are TGCGCCAGCAGCCAAGGAGGGGGCCATAGCTCCTACAATGAGCAGTTCTTC. It translates to CASSQGGGHSSYNEQFF.

The chain has TRBV20-1 and TRBJ2-7, with a weak D call TRBD2 (6 bases). The CDR3 totals 13 residues. Deletions cut 3 bases from V and 1 base from J, with 10 bases between. Germline values: CDR1 DFQATT, CDR2 SNEGSKA (reference sequence). The CDR3 bases are TGCAGTGCTAGTCTCCTAGCGTCCTACGAGCAGTACTTC. Encoded protein: CSASLLASYEQYF.

Points on this clone: This same CDR3 is encoded by further DNA sequences in the sample. The V and J genes are TRBV9 and TRBJ1-2; D is undetermined. The CDR3 contains 14 residues. Deletions cut 0 bases from V and 1 base from J, with 7 bases between. CDR1 and CDR2 (germline): SGDLS, YYNGEE. The CDR3 is CASSVAGINYGYTF. CDR3 nucleotide sequence: TGTGCCAGCAGCGTAGCCGGGATTAACTATGGCTACACCTTC. The full variable domain, its missing parts supplied by reference TRBV9 and TRBJ1-2, is DSGVTQTPKHLITATGQRVTLRCSPRSGDLSVYWYQQSLDQGLQFLIQYYNGEERAKGNILERFSAQQFPDLHSELNLSSLELGDSALYFCASSVAGINYGYTFGSGTRLTVV.

This clone was seen only a few times. The chain carries TRBV9 and TRBJ2-7, with D maybe TRBD1 (6 bases). The germline V gene encodes CDR1 SGDLS and CDR2 YYNGEE. The CDR3 runs 14 residues. V was pared by 0 bases and J by 3 bases, with 10 bases between. The CDR3 nucleotides are TGTGCCAGCAGCGTAGGGGGGCTACGCTACGAGCAGTACTTC. This sequence encodes CASSVGGLRYEQYF.

This clone was detected a few times. V usage is TRBV5-1 and J usage is TRBJ1-4; 8 positions agree with TRBD1. The CDR3 loop spans 16 amino acids. With 0 bases clipped from V and 6 bases from J, the junction kept 7 bases outside the gene matches. Germline V gene lookup returns CDR1 SGHRS and CDR2 YFSETQ. The CDR3 protein is CASSLVPGQGDEKLFF. Written as DNA, the CDR3 is TGCGCCAGCAGCTTGGTTCCCGGACAGGGCGATGAAAAACTGTTTTTT. The variable domain in full, completed from reference TRBV5-1 and TRBJ1-4, reads KAGVTQTPRYLIKTRGQQVTLSCSPISGHRSVSWYQQTPGQGLQFLFEYFSETQRNKGNFPGRFSGRQFSNSRSEMNVSTLELGDSALYLCASSLVPGQGDEKLFFGSGTQLSVL.

The chain uses TRBV4-3 and TRBJ1-4, with TRBD1 matching over 11 bases. V lost 4 bases and J lost 3; bases outside the gene matches: 13. The germline V gene encodes CDR1 LGHNA and CDR2 YSLEER. The CDR3 is 19 amino acids. The DNA of the CDR3 is TGCGCCAGCAGCCCCAGACGGACAGGGGGCTCGATAGCTAATGAAAAACTGTTTTTT. Translation gives CASSPRRTGGSIANEKLFF.

The chain employs TRBV3-1 (or the pseudogene TRBV3-2) and TRBJ1-6, with a weak D call TRBD1 (5 bases). This CDR3 spans 17 amino acids. Germline V gives CDR1 LGHDT, CDR2 YNNKEL (reference sequence). The V end lost 6 bases, the J end lost 1 base, and 16 bases lay between the germline ends. The CDR3 sequence is CASSPGGVRSYNSPLHF. The CDR3 nucleotides read TGTGCCAGCAGTCCCGGGGGGGTGAGGTCCTATAATTCACCCCTCCACTTT.

This chain connects TRBV2 to TRBJ2-3; 10 bases match TRBD2. Germline V CDR1 and CDR2: SNHLY, FYNNEI. This CDR3 has 15 residues. The trim removed 7 bases at V and 6 bases at J, leaving 10 bases unmatched. DNA of the CDR3: TGTGCCAGCATCAGGTCTAGCGGGGGAAGGGATACGCAGTATTTT. Translated: CASIRSSGGRDTQYF.

The gene calls are TRBV11-2 and TRBJ1-4; D is perhaps TRBD1 (5 bases). This CDR3 has 13 amino acids. Per germline, CDR1 SGHAT and CDR2 FQNNGV. Trimming removed 5 bases from V and 8 bases from J, with 12 bases in between. DNA for the CDR3: TGTGCCAGCAGCCCATCAGGGCTGGAAAAACTGTTTTTT. Its protein product is CASSPSGLEKLFF. Complete variable domain (other parts from reference TRBV11-2 and TRBJ1-4): EAGVAQSPRYKIIEKRQSVAFWCNPISGHATLYWYQQILGQGPKLLIQFQNNGVVDDSQLPKDRFSAERLKGVDSTLKIQPAKLEDSAVYLCASSPSGLEKLFFGSGTQLSVL.

The gene calls are TRBV7-6 and TRBJ1-4, with 7 bases aligning to TRBD1. This CDR3 is 16 amino acids long. Germline V gene lookup returns CDR1 SGHVS and CDR2 FNYEAQ. V was clipped by 5 bases and J by 3 bases; unmatched bases: 9. CDR3 bases: TGTGCCAGCAGCCGAGGCGCAGGGGGAGCTAATGAAAAACTGTTTTTT. Protein sequence: CASSRGAGGANEKLFF. Full variable domain (rest looked up from reference TRBV7-6 and TRBJ1-4): GAGVSQSPRYKVTKRGQDVALRCDPISGHVSLYWYRQALGQGPEFLTYFNYEAQQDKSGLPNDRFSAERPEGSISTLTIQRTEQRDSAMYRCASSRGAGGANEKLFFGSGTQLSVL.

The chain is built from TRBV4-1 and TRBJ2-3, with D hard to call. The germline CDR1 and CDR2 sequences are MGHRA and YSYEKL. V shed 0 bases and J shed 4 bases, with 8 bases lying between them. The CDR3 loop spans 14 amino acids. In DNA form, the CDR3 reads TGCGCCAGCAGCCAAGATTCAGTCCCAGATACGCAGTATTTT. The encoded protein is CASSQDSVPDTQYF.

The gene calls are TRBV3-1 (or the pseudogene TRBV3-2) and TRBJ1-1, with D perhaps matching TRBD1 (5 bases). The germline V gene has CDR1 LGHDT and CDR2 YNNKEL (reference sequence). This CDR3 comprises 14 residues. Deletions cut 4 bases from V and 1 base from J, with 10 bases between. The chain's CDR3 is CASSLGAPNTEAFF. In DNA form, the CDR3 reads TGTGCCAGCAGCCTAGGGGCTCCGAACACTGAAGCTTTCTTT.

The CDR3 is CASSSSSTGGEGYTF. Written as DNA, the CDR3 is TGTGCCAGCAGCTCCTCCTCGACAGGGGGCGAGGGCTACACCTTC. The chain has TRBV5-5 and TRBJ1-2; the match to TRBD1 covers 10 bases. CDR1 is SGHKS and CDR2 is YYEKEE in the germline V gene (reference sequence). The CDR3 extends over 15 amino acids. With V trimmed by 3 bases and J by 8 bases, 10 bases remained unmatched.

The chain links TRBV28 to TRBJ1-4, with a weak D call TRBD1 (5 bases). Germline V gives CDR1 MDHEN, CDR2 SYDVKM. The CDR3 length is 15 residues. Trimming removed 5 bases at V and 7 bases at J, with 17 bases between. The CDR3 region is CASSLRVGQGEKLFF. The CDR3 nucleotides read TGTGCCAGCAGTCTGAGAGTAGGGCAGGGTGAAAAACTGTTTTTT.

Written as DNA, the CDR3 is TGCGCCAGCAGCCTGCGGACGGCCCTGGAGGGGGAGACCCAGTACTTC. Translated: CASSLRTALEGETQYF. The chain carries TRBV4-1 and TRBJ2-5; D may be TRBD2 (6 bases). Germline values: CDR1 MGHRA, CDR2 YSYEKL. The CDR3 is 16 amino acids. The V and J ends lost 4 bases and 5 bases respectively, with 20 bases between them.

The chain links TRBV6-6 to TRBJ2-3, with 8 bases that match TRBD1. V lost 2 bases, J lost 1 base, and 5 bases stayed unmatched. The CDR3 runs to 16 residues. Germline V gives CDR1 MNHNY, CDR2 SVGAGI (reference sequence). The CDR3: CASSYPDRGGTDTQYF. The CDR3 DNA reads TGTGCCAGCAGTTACCCTGACAGGGGAGGCACAGATACGCAGTATTTT.

V usage is TRBV4-1 and J usage is TRBJ1-6; tentative D call: TRBD1 (6 bases). Trimming took off 3 bases at V and 8 bases at J, with 11 bases between the two ends. CDR1 and CDR2 (germline): MGHRA, YSYEKL. The CDR3 spans 14 residues. DNA of the CDR3: TGCGCCAGCAGCCACCTGAGACAGGATTCACCCCTCCACTTT. Its translation is CASSHLRQDSPLHF.

This chain links TRBV6-5 with TRBJ2-1; no firm D call. The CDR3 loop spans 15 amino acids. Germline CDR1 and CDR2: MNHEY and SVGAGI. Trimming took 6 bases from V and 8 from J, leaving 20 bases between them. CDR3 sequence: CASRPKMEYIDEQFF. The DNA for the CDR3 is TGTGCCAGCAGACCGAAGATGGAGTACATCGATGAGCAGTTCTTC.

The CDR3 region is CASSESTVVSGANVLTF. DNA of the CDR3: TGCGCCAGCAGTGAGTCGACTGTAGTCTCTGGGGCCAACGTCCTGACTTTC. The V gene is TRBV10-1, the J gene TRBJ2-6, with D unclear. CDR1 WNHNN and CDR2 SYGVQD come from the germline V gene (reference sequence). Trimming cost V 0 bases and J 0 bases, with 9 bases left between them. The CDR3 covers 17 residues.